The rows below give T cell receptor beta chains drawn from one sample of a study of T cells in Graves' hyperthyroidism and ophthalmopathy. TCRdb reanalysed the multiplex PCR reads using MiXCR and keeps one entry per CDR3 protein. The data contain around 490,000 distinct CDR3 sequences, about 20% of them singletons. The sample was blood. The receptors shown here come from a man between 35 and 55 years old with Graves' ophthalmopathy. The CDR3 runs from the conserved cysteine through the conserved F or W. Each record gives: clone size, D gene, J gene, V gene, CDR3 DNA, CDR3 protein. A D gene is named only where the DNA matches it firmly. Part of the rows lack a size; the others show once, few, many or a class for expanded clones.

>NA|NA|TRBJ2-1|TRBV19
TGTGCCAGTAGTGTACAGGGTTTCAATGAGCAGTTCTTC
CASSVQGFNEQFF
>few|NA|TRBJ1-3|TRBV4-3
TGCGCCAGCAGCCAACTTTCTGGAAACACCATATATTTT
CASSQLSGNTIYF
>NA|TRBD1|TRBJ1-1|TRBV5-1
TGCGCCAGCAGCTCTGGACAGGGGAGGAACACTGAAGCTTTCTTT
CASSSGQGRNTEAFF
>NA|TRBD1|TRBJ1-5|TRBV2
TGTGCCAGCAGCGCCGGGACAGGGGAGGTCGGGCCCCAGCATTTT
CASSAGTGEVGPQHF
>many|TRBD2|TRBJ2-1|TRBV5-1
TGCGCCAGCAGCTTTACAGCGGGAGACTACAATGAGCAGTTCTTC
CASSFTAGDYNEQFF
>many|NA|TRBJ1-1|TRBV20-1
TGCAGTGCTGCCTCAAGAGGGGGAGTAACTGAAGCTTTCTTT
CSAASRGGVTEAFF
>few|NA|TRBJ1-2|TRBV19
TGTGCCAGTAGTCTTCTCCAGAGTGGCTACACCTTC
CASSLLQSGYTF
>many|NA|TRBJ2-3|TRBV11-2
TGTGCCAGCAGCTTAGATACGAATGCAGATACGCAGTATTTT
CASSLDTNADTQYF
>NA|NA|TRBJ2-1|TRBV19
TGTGCCAGTAGTATACTCGGACGGGAAGGCGTTGAGCAGTTCTTC
CASSILGREGVEQFF
>NA|NA|TRBJ1-1|TRBV4-3
TGCGCCAGCAGCCAAGGTTCGGGAGGAAACACTGAAGCTTCCTTT
CASSQGSGGNTEASF
>NA|NA|TRBJ1-1|TRBV9
TGTGCCAGCAGCCCTTCAAGTGGCTTTGCTGAAGCTTTCTTT
CASSPSSGFAEAFF
>many|TRBD2|TRBJ2-1|TRBV28
TGTGCCAGCAGTTTTATACCGGGACTAGTACCAAAAGAGCAGTTCTTC
CASSFIPGLVPKEQFF
>many|NA|TRBJ1-5|TRBV24-1
TGTGCCACCAGGGGCCAAAGCAATCAGCCCCAGCATTTT
CATRGQSNQPQHF
>NA|NA|TRBJ2-1|TRBV20-1
TGCAGTGCTCAATACTGGAGGAAATACAATGAGCAGTTCTTC
CSAQYWRKYNEQFF
>NA|NA|TRBJ1-1|TRBV2
TGTGCCAGCAGTGAATCCTGGGGGACTGAAGCTTTCTTT
CASSESWGTEAFF
>NA|TRBD2|TRBJ2-5|TRBV27
TGTGCCAGCAGCACCACCGGGACTAGCCGGATGGGGGCCCAGTACTTC
CASSTTGTSRMGAQYF
>many|TRBD2|TRBJ2-3|TRBV12-3/TRBV12-4
TGTGCCAGCAAACTAGCGGGGGGGCCGGTGACGCAGTATTTT
CASKLAGGPVTQYF
>many|NA|TRBJ2-7|TRBV7-8
TGTGCCAGCAGCTCGAGCTCGGTCCCCTACGAGCAGTACTTC
CASSSSSVPYEQYF
>NA|TRBD2|TRBJ2-1|TRBV9
TGTGCCAGCGCCCAGGGAGCGGGAGGGAATAGTGAGCAGTTCTTC
CASAQGAGGNSEQFF
>many|NA|TRBJ1-5|TRBV28
TGTGCCAGCAGTTTGGCAGGGGTGGATCAGCCCCAGCATTTT
CASSLAGVDQPQHF
>few|TRBD1|TRBJ1-1|TRBV28
TGTGCCAGCAGTTCCGGACAGGGGATGACTGAAGCTTTCTTT
CASSSGQGMTEAFF
>few|NA|TRBJ1-6|TRBV20-1
TGCAGTGCCAGAATACCCGATTTGGGTTCACCCCTCCACTTT
CSARIPDLGSPLHF
>NA|NA|TRBJ1-5|TRBV10-3
TGTGCCATCACTCCCGACAGGCTCCAGCATTTT
CAITPDRLQHF
>few|TRBD1|TRBJ2-1|TRBV29-1
TGCAGCGTTGGAGCGAGGGGGCCGAACAATGAGCAGTTCTTC
CSVGARGPNNEQFF
>many|NA|TRBJ1-1|TRBV28
TGTGCCAGCAGTTTAGAGGTTATGAACACTGAAGCTTTCTTT
CASSLEVMNTEAFF
>few|NA|TRBJ2-1|TRBV12-3/TRBV12-4
TGTGCCAGCAGCGGTGGGACGGAGCAGTTCTTC
CASSGGTEQFF
>few|TRBD2|TRBJ2-3|TRBV6-1
TGTGCCAGCATTTCGGGCGGGGGAAGAACAGATACGCAGTATTTT
CASISGGGRTDTQYF
>few|NA|TRBJ2-3|TRBV30
TGTGCCTGGGGACTTAGTCCCAGCACAGATACGCAGTATTTT
CAWGLSPSTDTQYF
>many|NA|TRBJ2-5|TRBV12-3/TRBV12-4
TGTGCCAGCAGTACACACCGGGACTTTTTCTTGTGGAAGACCCAGTACTTC
CASSTHRDFFLWKTQYF
>many|NA|TRBJ1-2|TRBV28
TGTGCCAGCAGTTTTGTCGGCTATGGCTACACCTTC
CASSFVGYGYTF
>few|TRBD2|TRBJ2-4|TRBV5-5
TGTGCCAGCAGCGTAACTAGCGGGGGGTCCGCAAAAAACATTCAGTACTTC
CASSVTSGGSAKNIQYF
>few|TRBD1|TRBJ2-7|TRBV14
TGTGCCAGCAGCCCTACGGAGACAGGGGGCGAGCAGTACTTC
CASSPTETGGEQYF